Shown below are 5 T cell receptor beta chains from a single sample sequenced in a study of cytomegalovirus exposure and HLA in healthy donors. PCR used 60 Vbeta primers and 13 Jbeta primers. Measured with immunoSEQ multiplex PCR; TCRdb has only the in-frame clones, and not every one. The sample consists of more than 100,000 clones, approximately 78% of them appearing once. The material sequenced was PBMCs. The source is a woman in her forties or fifties in good health and CMV-seropositive.

The chain has TRBV5-1 and TRBJ2-7, with 12 bases aligning to TRBD2. The J segment lost 3 bases and the V segment lost 1 base, leaving 2 bases of the junction unmatched. The germline gives CDR1 SGHRS, CDR2 YFSETQ. CDR3 length equals 15 residues. Written as DNA, the CDR3 is TGCGCCAGCAGCTTGTTGACTAGCGGGAGCTACGAGCAGTACTTC. Translating gives CASSLLTSGSYEQYF.

The chain couples TRBV11-3 to TRBJ2-1, with a possible D match to TRBD2 (6 bases). The CDR3 extends over 15 amino acids. Germline V gene lookup returns CDR1 SGHNT and CDR2 YENEEA. The V and J ends lost 6 bases and 3 bases respectively, with 15 bases between them. CDR3 DNA sequence: TGTGCCAGCAGTTTGGGCGGGACTGACTACAATGAGCAGTTCTTC. It yields the protein CASSLGGTDYNEQFF.

The genes are TRBV11-3 and TRBJ1-1; D ambiguous. CDR1 is SGHNT, CDR2 YENEEA, per germline. The CDR3 is made up of 13 amino acids. Trimming removed 2 bases from V and 2 bases from J, with 6 bases in between. The CDR3 loop is CASSLSRNTEAFF. The CDR3 region has the DNA TGTGCCAGCAGCTTAAGCCGAAACACTGAAGCTTTCTTT.

This chain joins TRBV7-2 and TRBJ1-2; the D gene is possibly TRBD1 (5 bases). Germline V gene sequence: CDR1 SGHTA, CDR2 FQGNSA. V was shortened by 5 bases and J by 4 bases, with 14 bases between the two germline ends. The CDR3 runs 14 residues. The CDR3: CASSRLGGGYGYTF. CDR3 DNA sequence: TGTGCCAGCAGCCGCTTGGGGGGAGGCTATGGCTACACCTTC.

The V call is TRBV7-2, the J call TRBJ1-1, with unresolved D. The germline CDR1 and CDR2 sequences are SGHTA and FQGNSA. Trimming stripped 2 bases from V and 2 bases from J, with 12 bases between. The CDR3 runs to 15 residues. CDR3 sequence (DNA): TGTGCCAGCAGCTTATTCGGATCTAGTAACACTGAAGCTTTCTTT. Protein product: CASSLFGSSNTEAFF.